Presented here are 28 T cell receptor beta chains from one specimen sequenced in a study of blood T cell repertoires in COVID-19. Measured with immunoSEQ multiplex PCR; TCRdb has only the in-frame clones, and not every one. Of around 300,000 clones in the sample, over 70% are singletons; the top ten hold around 3%. Sequences were obtained from peripheral blood. Source of these receptors: a young man with active or convalescent COVID-19.

The chain links TRBV7-2 to TRBJ1-3; D is possibly TRBD1 (6 bases). The CDR3 has 14 amino acids. Deletions cut 1 base from V and 8 bases from J, with 12 bases between. Germline lookup yields CDR1 SGHTA and CDR2 FQGNSA. For the CDR3, the DNA is TGTGCCAGCAGCTTAGAGCCCCCAGGGGACACCATATATTTT. Amino acid sequence: CASSLEPPGDTIYF.

A remark on this clone: Other DNA sequences in the same sample also yield this CDR3. The rearrangement joins TRBV4-3 to TRBJ2-2; 8 nucleotides match TRBD1. The CDR3 covers 15 residues. Germline CDR1 LGHNA, CDR2 YSLEER. The trim removed 6 bases at V and 2 bases at J, leaving 5 bases unmatched. This CDR3 reads CASSRDRTNTGELFF. The DNA for the CDR3 is TGCGCCAGCAGTCGGGACAGGACCAACACCGGGGAGCTGTTTTTT.

The gene calls are TRBV2 and TRBJ2-3; 8 bases line up with TRBD2. Germline V gene lookup returns CDR1 SNHLY and CDR2 FYNNEI. The CDR3 spans 16 residues. The V gene end was trimmed by 8 bases and the J gene end by 2 bases; junction bases not matched to a gene: 12. The CDR3 nucleotides read TGTGCCAGCGGGGGAGGGAGCGGGGGCGTCACAGATACGCAGTATTTT. Its translation: CASGGGSGGVTDTQYF.

The chain recombines TRBV18 with TRBJ2-5, with D perhaps matching TRBD2 (5 bases). The ends were cut back, 6 bases at V and 2 bases at J, with 22 bases in the middle. CDR3 length: 17 amino acids. Germline-derived CDR1 and CDR2 are KGHSH and LQKENI. In DNA, the CDR3 is TGTGCCAGCTCCCCCGGGCCCCCCGGGCGGGTTCAAGAGACCCAGTACTTC. Translation: CASSPGPPGRVQETQYF.

The chain joins TRBV7-2 to TRBJ2-2; 11 bases are shared with TRBD2. CDR1 is SGHTA, CDR2 FQGNSA, per germline. The trim removed 3 bases at V and 3 bases at J, leaving 9 bases unmatched. This CDR3 is 18 amino acids long. The CDR3: CASSLRRLAGSDTGELFF. The CDR3 DNA sequence: TGTGCCAGCAGCTTGAGGCGACTAGCGGGATCTGACACCGGGGAGCTGTTTTTT.

The CDR3 region is CSVGGDRDQPQHF. The CDR3 coding sequence is TGCAGCGTTGGGGGGGACCGAGATCAGCCCCAGCATTTT. The chain carries TRBV29-1 and TRBJ1-5; tentatively, D is TRBD1 (5 bases). Germline values: CDR1 SQVTM, CDR2 ANQGSEA. Trimming cost V 4 bases and J 5 bases, with 12 bases left between them. The length of the CDR3 is 13 residues. The entire variable domain, with the rest obtained from reference TRBV29-1 and TRBJ1-5, is as follows: SAVISQKPSRDICQRGTSLTIQCQVDSQVTMMFWYRQQPGQSLTLIATANQGSEATYESGFVIDKFPISRPNLTFSTLTVSNMSPEDSSIYLCSVGGDRDQPQHFGDGTRLSIL.

The chain couples TRBV6-2 or TRBV6-3 to TRBJ2-7, with 11 bases that match TRBD2. Trimming cost V 4 bases and J 1 base; bases outside gene matches: 3. This CDR3 spans 15 amino acids. Germline CDR1 MNHEY, CDR2 SVGEGT. In DNA form, the CDR3 reads TGTGCCAGCAGTTGGGGACTAGCGGATTCCTACGAGCAGTACTTC. Protein: CASSWGLADSYEQYF.

The chain carries TRBV2 and TRBJ2-2; 9 bases match TRBD2. CDR3 length: 17 amino acids. After removal of 4 bases from V and 5 bases from J, the junction contained 11 bases not matched to a gene. Germline CDR1 reads SNHLY; CDR2 reads FYNNEI. Here the CDR3 DNA reads TGTGCCAGCAGTGGACGGGTAGCGGGGGAGAATACCGGGGAGCTGTTTTTT. Its translation is CASSGRVAGENTGELFF.

The V gene is TRBV16, the J gene TRBJ1-2; D might be TRBD1 (6 bases). V lost 0 bases to trimming and J lost 0 bases, with 14 bases between them. From germline, CDR1 is KGHSY and CDR2 FQNENV. The CDR3 loop spans 17 amino acids. The DNA of the CDR3 is TGTGCCAGCAGCCAATCCTATCAGGGGAAAGCTAACTATGGCTACACCTTC. Encoded protein: CASSQSYQGKANYGYTF.

This clone was seen just once. This CDR3 is CASSFRAGEQFF. The CDR3 region has the DNA TGTGCCAGCAGCTTTAGAGCAGGGGAGCAGTTCTTC. The V gene is TRBV7-3, the J gene TRBJ2-1, with a tentative D call TRBD1 (5 bases). The V end was cut by 3 bases, the J end by 10 bases, with 10 bases between. Germline CDR1 SGHTA, CDR2 FQGTGA. CDR3 length: 12 amino acids. Based on the CDR3 plus reference TRBV7-3 and TRBJ2-1, the full variable domain is GAGVSQTPSNKVTEKGKYVELRCDPISGHTALYWYRQSLGQGPEFLIYFQGTGAADDSGLPNDRFFAVRPEGSVSTLKIQRTERGDSAVYLCASSFRAGEQFFGPGTRLTVL.

The CDR3 loop reads CASDHHLRVTGELFF. The CDR3 DNA is TGTGCTAGCGATCACCATCTCAGGGTTACCGGGGAGCTGTTTTTT. The rearrangement uses TRBV12-5 and TRBJ2-2; weak D call: TRBD1 (5 bases). Germline-derived CDR1 and CDR2 are LGHNT and FRNRAP. Trimming removed 9 bases from V and 5 bases from J, with 19 bases in between. This CDR3 spans 15 amino acids.

V is TRBV6-1 and J is TRBJ2-7, with D possibly matching TRBD1 (6 bases). This CDR3 is 15 amino acids long. V was clipped by 5 bases and J by 5 bases, with 19 bases between them. CDR1 and CDR2 (germline): MNHNS, SASEGT. Here the CDR3 DNA reads TGTGCCAGCAGTCCGTTAACAGGGCTGAGGGACGAGCAGTACTTC. Translation gives CASSPLTGLRDEQYF.

The J gene is TRBJ2-3, the V gene TRBV6-2 or TRBV6-3, with 11 positions matching TRBD2. The CDR3 contains 17 residues. CDR1 is MNHEY and CDR2 is SVGEGT in the germline V gene. Germline trimming cut 0 bases from V and 1 base from J; bases unmatched to any gene: 3. CDR3 sequence (DNA): TGTGCCAGCAGTTACTCTCCACTAGCGGGAGGCACAGATACGCAGTATTTT. Protein sequence: CASSYSPLAGGTDTQYF.

As DNA, the CDR3 is TGTGCCAGCAGTGAGGCGAGGAGCTCCTACAATGAGCAGTTCTTC. Translated, it gives CASSEARSSYNEQFF. The J gene is TRBJ2-1, the V gene TRBV2, with D unresolved. The CDR3 has 15 residues. The germline CDR1 and CDR2 sequences are SNHLY and FYNNEI. V was clipped by 3 bases and J by 0 bases, with 9 bases between them.

The chain has TRBV5-1 and TRBJ2-4; TRBD2 might be the D (5 bases). The CDR3 runs 16 residues. Trimming left V 0 bases short and J 1 base short, with 11 bases between. Germline-derived CDR1 and CDR2 are SGHRS and YFSETQ. CDR3 coding DNA: TGCGCCAGCAGCTTGGTCCATCGCGGGGCCAAAAACATTCAGTACTTC. Its protein is CASSLVHRGAKNIQYF.

This chain connects TRBV7-8 to TRBJ1-5, with TRBD1 matching over 8 bases. J was trimmed by 6 bases and V by 5 bases; bases with no gene match: 21. CDR1 and CDR2 (germline): SGHVS, FQNEAQ. This CDR3 has 19 residues. CDR3 in DNA: TGTGCCAGCAGCATCCTCGCGGACAGGGCCACCTTGATACGTCAGCCCCAGCATTTT. It specifies CASSILADRATLIRQPQHF.

CDR3 protein: CASSLVGGRAGETQYF. Written as DNA, the CDR3 is TGTGCCAGCAGCTTAGTAGGCGGGAGGGCTGGAGAGACCCAGTACTTC. The rearrangement links TRBV7-2 to TRBJ2-5; TRBD2 agrees at 9 bases. CDR3 length equals 16 residues. V shed 1 base, J shed 4 bases, and the junction held 7 bases outside the gene matches. Germline loops: CDR1 SGHTA, CDR2 FQGNSA.

The chain has TRBV4-3 and TRBJ2-3; 8 bases are a match to TRBD2. The CDR3 is 14 residues long. Per the germline V gene, CDR1 is LGHNA and CDR2 is YSLEER. V was clipped by 4 bases and J by 5 bases; unmatched bases: 5. CDR3 DNA sequence: TGCGCCAGCAGCCCGACTAGCGCACTAGATACGCAGTATTTT. Protein sequence: CASSPTSALDTQYF.

V is TRBV19 and J is TRBJ1-1; D remains ambiguous. V lost 3 bases to trimming and J lost 5 bases, with 10 bases between them. The CDR3 has 13 residues. From germline, CDR1 is LNHDA and CDR2 SQIVND (reference sequence). The CDR3 reads CASSIGGFTEAFF. The CDR3, as DNA: TGTGCCAGTAGTATCGGCGGGTTTACTGAAGCTTTCTTT.

The CDR3 DNA reads TGTGCCAGCAGCTTGGACAGGGGGCTGGGCTACACCTTC. Protein sequence: CASSLDRGLGYTF. The chain couples TRBV6-5 to TRBJ1-2; 11 bases match TRBD1. This CDR3 is 13 amino acids long. J was trimmed by 8 bases and V by 6 bases; bases with no gene match: 5. Germline V lookup: CDR1 MNHEY, CDR2 SVGAGI.

The chain couples TRBV5-4 to TRBJ2-2; D not certain. The germline V gene encodes CDR1 SGHNT and CDR2 YYREEE (reference sequence). With 2 bases removed from V and 2 bases from J, the gap between germline ends came to 4 bases. The CDR3 covers 13 residues. The chain's CDR3 is CASSFVNTGELFF. In nucleotides, the CDR3 is TGTGCCAGCAGCTTCGTTAACACCGGGGAGCTGTTTTTT.

The J gene is TRBJ1-4, the V gene TRBV6-5, with D perhaps TRBD1 (5 bases). Germline CDR1 reads MNHEY; CDR2 reads SVGAGI. Trimming stripped 7 bases from V and 7 bases from J, with 16 bases between. This CDR3 region has 14 residues. CDR3 protein: CASTLTGPAEKLFF. DNA for the CDR3: TGTGCCAGCACCCTCACAGGCCCCGCTGAAAAACTGTTTTTT.

This clone was recorded once. J is TRBJ1-1 and V is TRBV30, with 11 bases that match TRBD1. After removal of 7 bases from V and 3 bases from J, the junction contained 4 bases not matched to a gene. This CDR3 has 13 residues. The germline V gene has CDR1 GTSNPN and CDR2 SVGIG (reference sequence). CDR3 DNA sequence: TGTGCCTTGGACAGGGGGCTGGACACTGAAGCTTTCTTT. Its translation: CALDRGLDTEAFF.

The chain employs TRBV18 and TRBJ1-1; D unclear. CDR3 size: 15 residues. CDR1 is KGHSH and CDR2 is LQKENI in the germline V gene. The V end was cut by 0 bases, the J end by 0 bases, with 8 bases between. The CDR3 region has the DNA TGTGCCAGCTCACCACCTAGGAGCGTGAACACTGAAGCTTTCTTT. Amino acid sequence: CASSPPRSVNTEAFF.

V gene TRBV5-1 combines with J gene TRBJ2-5, with TRBD1 matching 7 bases. CDR1 is SGHRS and CDR2 is YFSETQ in the germline V gene. The CDR3 loop spans 14 amino acids. The J segment lost 5 bases and the V segment lost 4 bases, leaving 8 bases of the junction unmatched. CDR3 DNA: TGCGCCAGCAGCCCCGGGACAGCAGGGGAGACCCAGTACTTC. This encodes CASSPGTAGETQYF.

The V gene is TRBV19, the J gene TRBJ1-2; a weak D match, TRBD1 (6 bases). V lost 3 bases to trimming and J lost 4 bases, with 9 bases between them. Germline V gene sequence: CDR1 LNHDA, CDR2 SQIVND (reference sequence). The CDR3 consists of 13 residues. Written as DNA, the CDR3 is TGTGCCAGTAGTATTAGAGGGGGCTATGGCTACACCTTC. This translates into CASSIRGGYGYTF.

This clone was seen a few times. This rearrangement joins TRBV3-1 (or the pseudogene TRBV3-2) to TRBJ2-7; no definite D call. This CDR3 contains 12 residues. Per germline, CDR1 LGHDT and CDR2 YNNKEL (reference sequence). V lost 3 bases and J 4 bases, leaving 7 bases between the germline ends. The DNA of the CDR3 is TGTGCCAGCAGCCAGAGGCCGTACGAGCAGTACTTC. As protein: CASSQRPYEQYF.

This chain uses TRBV4-3 with TRBJ1-5; tentatively, D is TRBD1 (5 bases). CDR1 and CDR2 (germline): LGHNA, YSLEER. The length of the CDR3 is 14 residues. V gave up 2 bases and J gave up 5 bases, with 10 bases separating them. The CDR3 protein is CASSQSPGDQPQHF. CDR3 bases: TGCGCCAGCAGCCAATCACCGGGGGATCAGCCCCAGCATTTT.